The present T cell receptor (beta chain) was sequenced within a study of blood T cells in healthy people across ages. Study outcomes and limitations: Diversity estimates from one million T cells were considered underestimates.

As to this clonotype: The target antigen is unknown.

A second PCR of 7 to 11 cycles used a sample-barcoded 5' primer and a J-beta primer mix. Via MiXCR, TCRdb re-called the 5' RACE reads, giving one row per CDR3 protein. The sample lists about 970,000 distinct CDR3 sequences; 45% to 60% were seen once. Trimming stripped 4 bases from V and 1 base from J, with 13 bases between. This CDR3 region has 15 residues. Germline loops: CDR1 SNHLY, CDR2 FYNNEI. The receptor comes from a woman in her sixties or seventies in good health. V and J are TRBV2 and TRBJ2-5; D is unclear. Sequencing was performed on blood. The CDR3: CASSGPVRSQETQYF. The DNA for the CDR3 is TGTGCCAGCAGTGGCCCCGTAAGGTCCCAAGAGACCCAGTACTTC.